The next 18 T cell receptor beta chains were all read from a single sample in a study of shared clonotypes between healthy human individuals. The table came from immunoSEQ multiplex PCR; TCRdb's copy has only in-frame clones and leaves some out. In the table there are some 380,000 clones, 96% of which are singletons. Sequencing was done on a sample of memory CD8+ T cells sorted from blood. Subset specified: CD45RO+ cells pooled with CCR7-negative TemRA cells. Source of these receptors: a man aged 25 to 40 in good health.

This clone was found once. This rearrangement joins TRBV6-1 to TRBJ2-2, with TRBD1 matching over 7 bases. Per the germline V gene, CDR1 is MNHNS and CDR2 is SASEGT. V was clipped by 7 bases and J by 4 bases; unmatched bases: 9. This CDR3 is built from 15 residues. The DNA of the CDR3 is TGTGCCAGCAAGATGCAGGGGGACCGCACCGGGGAGCTGTTTTTT. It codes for CASKMQGDRTGELFF.

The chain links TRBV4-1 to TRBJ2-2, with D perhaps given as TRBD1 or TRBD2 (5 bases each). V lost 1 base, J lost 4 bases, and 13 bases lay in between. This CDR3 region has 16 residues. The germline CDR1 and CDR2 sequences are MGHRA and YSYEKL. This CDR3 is CASSQAGALGTGELFF. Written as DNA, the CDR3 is TGCGCCAGCAGCCAAGCCGGGGCGCTGGGCACCGGGGAGCTGTTTTTT.

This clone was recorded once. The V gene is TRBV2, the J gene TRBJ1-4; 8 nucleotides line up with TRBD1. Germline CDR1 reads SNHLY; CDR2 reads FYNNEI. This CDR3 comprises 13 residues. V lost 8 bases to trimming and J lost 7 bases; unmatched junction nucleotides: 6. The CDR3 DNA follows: TGTGCCAGCTACAGGGGGATAGGTGAAAAACTGTTTTTT. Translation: CASYRGIGEKLFF.

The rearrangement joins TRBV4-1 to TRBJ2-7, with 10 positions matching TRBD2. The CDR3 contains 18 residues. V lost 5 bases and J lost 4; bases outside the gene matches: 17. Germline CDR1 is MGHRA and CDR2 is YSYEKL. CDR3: CASSLLAGVIGIGYEQYF. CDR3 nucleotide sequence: TGCGCCAGCAGCTTGCTAGCGGGAGTCATAGGTATCGGATACGAGCAGTACTTC.

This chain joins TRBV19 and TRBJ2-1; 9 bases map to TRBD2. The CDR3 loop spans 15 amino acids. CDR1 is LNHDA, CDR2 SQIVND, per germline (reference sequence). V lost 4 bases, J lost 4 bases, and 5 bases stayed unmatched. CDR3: CASSTWTSDYNEQFF. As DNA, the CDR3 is TGTGCCAGTAGTACCTGGACTAGCGATTACAATGAGCAGTTCTTC.

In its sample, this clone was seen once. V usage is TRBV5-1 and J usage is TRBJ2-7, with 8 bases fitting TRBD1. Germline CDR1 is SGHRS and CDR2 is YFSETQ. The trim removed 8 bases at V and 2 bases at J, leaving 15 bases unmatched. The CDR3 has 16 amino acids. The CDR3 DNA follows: TGCGCCAGTACTCCATTCCGGACAGGGTACCCCTACGAGCAGTACTTC. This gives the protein CASTPFRTGYPYEQYF.

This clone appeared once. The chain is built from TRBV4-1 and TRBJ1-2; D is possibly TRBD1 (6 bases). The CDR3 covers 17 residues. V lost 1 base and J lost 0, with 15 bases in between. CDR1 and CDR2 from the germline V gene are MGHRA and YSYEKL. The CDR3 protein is CASSQVTLKGANYGYTF. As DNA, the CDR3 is TGCGCCAGCAGCCAAGTTACTCTCAAGGGGGCTAACTATGGCTACACCTTC.

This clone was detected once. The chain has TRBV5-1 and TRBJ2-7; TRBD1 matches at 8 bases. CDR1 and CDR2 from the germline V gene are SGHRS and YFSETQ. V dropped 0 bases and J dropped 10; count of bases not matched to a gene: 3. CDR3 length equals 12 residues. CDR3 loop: CASSLGQGSQYF. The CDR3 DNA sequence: TGCGCCAGCAGCTTGGGACAGGGGAGTCAGTACTTC.

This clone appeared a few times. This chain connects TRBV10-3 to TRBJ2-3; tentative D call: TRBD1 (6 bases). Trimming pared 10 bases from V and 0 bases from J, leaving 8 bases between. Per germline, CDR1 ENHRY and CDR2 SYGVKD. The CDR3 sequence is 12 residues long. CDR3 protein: CATGASTDTQYF. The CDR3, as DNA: TGTGCCACAGGGGCTAGCACAGATACGCAGTATTTT.

The CDR3 region has the DNA TGCGCCAGCAGCCGTCTTGACGAGCAGTACTTC. Translating gives CASSRLDEQYF. The chain employs TRBV5-1 and TRBJ2-7; no reliable D call. This CDR3 spans 11 amino acids. Germline V gene lookup returns CDR1 SGHRS and CDR2 YFSETQ. V lost 4 bases to trimming and J lost 5 bases, with 7 bases between them.

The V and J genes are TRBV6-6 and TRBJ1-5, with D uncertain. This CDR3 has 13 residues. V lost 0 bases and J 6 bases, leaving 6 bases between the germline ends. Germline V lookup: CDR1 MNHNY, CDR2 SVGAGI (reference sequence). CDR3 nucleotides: TGTGCCAGCAGTTACTCGATCGGTCAGCCCCAGCATTTT. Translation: CASSYSIGQPQHF.

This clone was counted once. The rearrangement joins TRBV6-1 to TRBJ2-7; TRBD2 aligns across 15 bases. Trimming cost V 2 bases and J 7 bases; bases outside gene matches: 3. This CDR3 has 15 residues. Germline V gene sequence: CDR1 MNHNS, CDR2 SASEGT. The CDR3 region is CASSELGLAGGEQYF. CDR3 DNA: TGTGCCAGCAGTGAATTGGGACTAGCGGGAGGTGAGCAGTACTTC.

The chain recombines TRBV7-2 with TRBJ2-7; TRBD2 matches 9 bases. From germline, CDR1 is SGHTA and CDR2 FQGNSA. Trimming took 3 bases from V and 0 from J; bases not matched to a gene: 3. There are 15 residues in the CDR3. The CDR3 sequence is CASSFLAGDSYEQYF. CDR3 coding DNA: TGTGCCAGCAGCTTCTTAGCGGGGGACTCCTACGAGCAGTACTTC.

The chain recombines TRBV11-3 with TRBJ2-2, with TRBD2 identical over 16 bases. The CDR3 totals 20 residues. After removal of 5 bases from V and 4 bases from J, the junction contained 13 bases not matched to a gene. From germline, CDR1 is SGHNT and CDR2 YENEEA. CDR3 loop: CASSHSPGTSGRARTGELFF. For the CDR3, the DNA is TGTGCCAGCAGCCATTCACCCGGGACTAGCGGGAGGGCGCGCACCGGGGAGCTGTTTTTT.

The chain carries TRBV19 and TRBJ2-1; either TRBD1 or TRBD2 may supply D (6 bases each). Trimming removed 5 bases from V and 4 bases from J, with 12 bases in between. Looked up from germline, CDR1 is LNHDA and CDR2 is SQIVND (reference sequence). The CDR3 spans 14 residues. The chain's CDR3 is CASSFGGFYNEQFF. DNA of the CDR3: TGTGCCAGTAGTTTCGGGGGCTTTTACAATGAGCAGTTCTTC.

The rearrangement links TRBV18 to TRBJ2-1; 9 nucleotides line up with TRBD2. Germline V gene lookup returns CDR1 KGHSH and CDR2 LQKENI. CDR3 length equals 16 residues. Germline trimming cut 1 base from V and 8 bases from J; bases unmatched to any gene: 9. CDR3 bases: TGTGCCAGCTCACCACAGGATAGCGGGAGTGTCTATGAGCAGTTCTTC. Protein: CASSPQDSGSVYEQFF. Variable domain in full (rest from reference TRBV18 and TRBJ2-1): NAGVMQNPRHLVRRRGQEARLRCSPMKGHSHVYWYRQLPEEGLKFMVYLQKENIIDESGMPKERFSAEFPKEGPSILRIQQVVRGDSAAYFCASSPQDSGSVYEQFFGPGTRLTVL.

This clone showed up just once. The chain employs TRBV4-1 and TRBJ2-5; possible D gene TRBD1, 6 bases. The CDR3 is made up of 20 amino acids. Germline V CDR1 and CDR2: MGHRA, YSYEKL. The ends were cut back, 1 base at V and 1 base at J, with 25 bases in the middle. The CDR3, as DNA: TGCGCCAGCAGCCAAGCCGGCCTACGGCAGGGGCGCGTTGGCCAAGAGACCCAGTACTTC. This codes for CASSQAGLRQGRVGQETQYF.

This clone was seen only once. The CDR3 sequence: CASSWAALTYEQYF. CDR3 bases: TGTGCCAGCAGTTGGGCGGCTCTGACCTACGAGCAGTACTTC. This sequence joins TRBV2 and TRBJ2-7, with D uncertain. The CDR3 is 14 residues long. V was trimmed by 5 bases and J by 2 bases, leaving 13 bases between them. Germline V gives CDR1 SNHLY, CDR2 FYNNEI.